This entry features one T cell receptor (beta chain) sequence. Its cognate antigen has yet to be identified. A much larger clone differs from this one at a single base, so this may be a read error. Preparation of the library involved emulsion pairing. Unpaired genes were suppressed by a second nested PCR containing blocking oligos, after which a third nested PCR added Illumina adaptors and barcodes. Between roughly 5,000 and 270,000 T cells, along with C-region, Stepout and V-region primers, were included in each emulsion RT-PCR master mix. The emulsions were generated using the Micellula Emulsion and Purification Kit, and the RT-PCR was run with Qiagen OneStep RT-PCR reagents. Pooled libraries were sequenced with paired-end 2 x 250 reads on an Illumina MiSeq. Concerning the study's data processing: Read pairs were joined in Galaxy and clipped at the engineered overlap into separate alpha and beta files, and reads that were not clipped were discarded. To assign alpha-beta pairs, the researchers used CompleteTCR, a MiTCR-based pipeline that relies on an R script to link chains sharing read cluster identifiers. TCR sequences seen only once, which were about 1-3.2%, were removed as potential sequencing errors. The raw public reads went through TCRdb reprocessing: fastp at Q25, MiXCR clone calling, in-frame beta chains kept. Every CDR3 protein is listed once, alongside the most common genes and DNA of its rows. Clone size and V and J calls follow TCRdb, not the original study. Counted in this sample were roughly 40,000 distinct CDR3 sequences; 45% of them appeared once. The leading ten clones occupy less than 70% of the sample.

The data were taken from a study of T cell repertoires in breast cancer listed by TCRdb under 2016. About the investigation overall: Tumors, lymph nodes and peripheral blood lymphocytes from breast cancer patients, as well as peripheral blood from healthy control donors, were profiled. ER+/PR+ status was present in the majority of the 20 to 25 patient tumors that were analyzed for shared TCRs. The controls were nine healthy donors whose age range was similar to that of the patients. On average, around 500,000 sequences per sample and approximately 9.5 reads per input cell were obtained by sequencing. Because breast cancer has a low mutational burden and rarely has common mutations, the study reasoned that TCRs shared between breast cancer patients would target shared antigens. After being minced and digested with Liberase and DNase, tumors and tumor-involved lymph nodes were passed through 70-um and 40-um filters. Blood samples were separated by Ficoll, whereas tumor-free lymph nodes were processed without any enzymatic digestion. Broader findings and caveats from the paper: Shared TCRs were encoded by various nucleotide sequences, which suggests selection and expansion based on antigen. About fourfold more TCRs were shared with matched tumor repertoires by tumor-involved sentinel lymph nodes than by tumor-free nodes (roughly 7.3% versus 1.9%). Genuine antitumor clones may have been missed because singleton TCRs were discarded and only part of each tumor was sampled. Emulsion RT-PCR was considered qualitative rather than quantitative, since transcript abundance and primer differences skewed clone recovery. TRBV7 predominated among the shared TCRs, which could possibly reflect tumor recognition or a mispriming bias from eight TRBV7 primers. Under 20 TCR pairs were shared across seven or more patient tumors and were rarely found in control blood, which suggested possible tumor specificity.

V is pared back by 3 bases and J by 4 bases, with 8 bases lying between the germline termini. Including the terminal cysteine and phenylalanine, the CDR3 comprises 13 residues. The read is trimmed to its CDR3 DNA, 39 bases read in frame from base 1. The germline V gene (reference sequence) sets CDR1 to MNHEY and CDR2 to SMNVEV. To analyze paired alpha-beta TCRs of CD8+ T cells, the researchers used an expanded emulsion RT-PCR method with primers covering all TCR V genes. CD8+ T cells were isolated with a CD8 positive selection kit and incubated overnight in about 9.9 IU/mL IL-2 before emulsion RT-PCR.

The sample consisted of CD8+ T cells. In this chain, TRBV27 is recombined with TRBJ2-3; no D gene call is confident. The source of this sequence is a pool of human donors with breast cancer or a healthy control (not recorded which). The sequenced DNA is TGTGCCAGCAGTTTCGGCCCGCCAGATACGCAGTATTTT. Its protein reads: CASSFGPPDTQYF.